One sample yielded the 19 T cell receptor beta chains listed below, sequenced in a study of early T cells in non-severe SARS-CoV-2 infection. Each CDR3 protein is one row after TCRdb ran MiXCR on the 5' RACE reads. The sample shows roughly 63,000 distinct CDR3 sequences, roughly 12% of them seen only once. The material sequenced was whole blood. Receptors originate from an adult who was a healthcare worker with PCR-confirmed SARS-CoV-2 infection or an uninfected control (not recorded which).

The rearrangement links TRBV11-2 to TRBJ2-1; TRBD2 matches at 13 bases. The CDR3 spans 15 residues. The V segment lost 1 base and the J segment 8 bases; nucleotides outside the gene matches: 2. Germline CDR1 is SGHAT and CDR2 is FQNNGV. CDR3 DNA sequence: TGTGCCAGCAGCTTAGTAACTAGCGGGAGGGATGAGCAGTTCTTC. It yields the protein CASSLVTSGRDEQFF.

This clonotype has a handful of counts. The chain is built from TRBV7-9 and TRBJ1-5; 8 nucleotides match TRBD1. The junction had 8 bases not matched to a gene; V was cut back by 6 bases and J by 1 base. Germline-derived CDR1 and CDR2 are SEHNR and FQNEAQ (reference sequence). This CDR3 has 16 amino acids. In DNA, the CDR3 is TGTGCCAGCAGATTACAGGGGGTAAGGAGCAATCAGCCCCAGCATTTT. Protein: CASRLQGVRSNQPQHF. The complete variable domain, with remaining parts taken from reference TRBV7-9 and TRBJ1-5, reads DTGVSQNPRHKITKRGQNVTFRCDPISEHNRLYWYRQTLGQGPEFLTYFQNEAQLEKSRLLSDRFSAERPKGSFSTLEIQRTEQGDSAMYLCASRLQGVRSNQPQHFGDGTRLSIL.

The rearrangement links TRBV5-1 to TRBJ2-5; 9 nucleotides align to TRBD1. The germline gives CDR1 SGHRS, CDR2 YFSETQ. The CDR3 is made up of 15 amino acids. V lost 4 bases, J lost 4 bases, and 8 bases stayed unmatched. CDR3 sequence reads: CASSPTQGARETQYF. As DNA, the CDR3 is TGCGCCAGCAGCCCTACACAGGGGGCGCGAGAGACCCAGTACTTC.

The table lists this clonotype with a few counts. The rearrangement uses TRBV28 and TRBJ2-7; perhaps TRBD1 as D (5 bases). There are 14 residues in the CDR3. Looked up from germline, CDR1 is MDHEN and CDR2 is SYDVKM. Trimming removed 2 bases at V and 5 bases at J, with 13 bases between. The CDR3 bases are TGTGCCAGCAGTTTACCAGCCAGGGTCAACGAGCAGTACTTC. Amino acids: CASSLPARVNEQYF.

The chain joins TRBV28 to TRBJ1-3; D is perhaps TRBD1 (5 bases). There are 15 residues in the CDR3. Per the germline V gene, CDR1 is MDHEN and CDR2 is SYDVKM. The ends were cut back, 3 bases at V and 3 bases at J, with 12 bases in the middle. This chain's CDR3 is CASSFSAGNGNTIYF. The CDR3 DNA sequence: TGTGCCAGCAGTTTCTCAGCAGGGAATGGAAACACCATATATTTT.

In this sample, this clonotype turned up many times. V is TRBV6-5 and J is TRBJ1-3; no firm D call. Germline assignment: CDR1 MNHEY and CDR2 SVGAGI. This CDR3 is 12 amino acids long. V gave up 9 bases and J gave up 3 bases, with 9 bases separating them. The chain's CDR3 is CASEGSGNTIYF. As DNA, the CDR3 is TGTGCCAGTGAGGGCAGTGGAAACACCATATATTTT.

The chain joins TRBV5-1 to TRBJ2-2; D not resolved. Deletions cut 7 bases from V and 0 bases from J, with 10 bases between. Germline lookup yields CDR1 SGHRS and CDR2 YFSETQ. There are 14 residues in the CDR3. The CDR3 here is CASEAGSNTGELFF. DNA of the CDR3: TGCGCCAGCGAGGCAGGATCGAACACCGGGGAGCTGTTTTTT.

This clonotype was counted ten times or more. The CDR3 sequence: CAWSLGTETQYF. CDR3 DNA: TGTGCCTGGAGCCTAGGGACGGAGACCCAGTACTTC. The chain has TRBV30 and TRBJ2-5; D possibly uses TRBD1 or TRBD2 (5 bases each). There are 12 residues in the CDR3. CDR1 is GTSNPN, CDR2 SVGIG, per germline (reference sequence). The V end was cut by 3 bases, the J end by 5 bases, with 10 bases between.

The table lists this clonotype with a few counts. The chain couples TRBV11-2 to TRBJ2-2, with 12 positions matching TRBD2. Trimming removed 3 bases from V and 4 bases from J; junction bases left unmatched: 6. CDR3 size: 17 residues. The germline CDR1 and CDR2 sequences are SGHAT and FQNNGV. CDR3 bases: TGTGCCAGCAGCTTGGTCACTAGCGGGAGGACCACCGGGGAGCTGTTTTTT. This gives the protein CASSLVTSGRTTGELFF.

This clonotype turned up a few times. The V call is TRBV3-1, the J call TRBJ2-1; D gene uncertain. V dropped 3 bases and J dropped 9 bases, with 15 bases sitting between them. This CDR3 contains 14 residues. Germline V lookup: CDR1 LGHDT, CDR2 YNNKEL (reference sequence). CDR3 nucleotide sequence: TGTGCCAGCAGCCACTCCAATAAAGGCGGTGAGCAGTTCTTC. This encodes CASSHSNKGGEQFF.

In its sample, this clonotype was seen a few times. The chain has TRBV4-2 and TRBJ2-2, with D possibly being TRBD2 (6 bases). The length of the CDR3 is 15 residues. V shed 1 base and J shed 6 bases, with 12 bases lying between them. Germline loops: CDR1 LGHNA, CDR2 YNFKEQ. Here the CDR3 DNA reads TGTGCCAGCAGCCAAGGGGTGACTAGAGCCGGGGAGCTGTTTTTT. This gives the protein CASSQGVTRAGELFF.

The chain combines TRBV13 with TRBJ2-1; tentative D call: TRBD2 (5 bases). The germline V gene encodes CDR1 PRHDT and CDR2 FYEKMQ (reference sequence). Trimming left V 5 bases short and J 0 bases short, with 14 bases between. This CDR3 spans 16 amino acids. CDR3 protein: CASSLVRTFSYNEQFF. CDR3 bases: TGTGCCAGCAGCCTCGTCCGGACTTTCTCCTACAATGAGCAGTTCTTC.

The rearrangement links TRBV7-9 to TRBJ2-1, with D maybe TRBD2 (5 bases). Germline-derived CDR1 and CDR2 are SEHNR and FQNEAQ (reference sequence). The CDR3 extends over 15 amino acids. The ends were cut back, 2 bases at V and 2 bases at J, with 10 bases in the middle. The DNA of the CDR3 is TGTGCCAGCAGCTTACGGGGTAGGCCCTACAATGAGCAGTTCTTC. This encodes CASSLRGRPYNEQFF.

This clonotype occurred many times. This chain uses TRBV29-1 with TRBJ2-7; 8 bases are a match to TRBD1. This CDR3 spans 14 amino acids. Germline loops: CDR1 SQVTM, CDR2 ANQGSEA. V shed 6 bases and J 0 bases; nucleotides not matched to a gene: 7. Here the CDR3 reads CSVRRDRTSYEQYF. CDR3 nucleotide sequence: TGCAGCGTCCGACGGGACAGGACCTCCTACGAGCAGTACTTC.

In its sample, this clonotype was seen many times. This chain connects TRBV27 to TRBJ2-5; the match to TRBD1 covers 7 bases. The CDR3 is made up of 14 amino acids. Germline lookup yields CDR1 MNHEY and CDR2 SMNVEV (reference sequence). After removal of 5 bases from V and 1 base from J, the junction contained 4 bases not matched to a gene. DNA of the CDR3: TGTGCCAGCAGTAGGGGGCGAATCCAAGAGACCCAGTACTTC. Its protein product is CASSRGRIQETQYF.

This clonotype was observed at least ten times. The J gene is TRBJ2-3, the V gene TRBV5-5, with a tentative D call TRBD2 (6 bases). The CDR3 runs 16 residues. Trimming left V 5 bases short and J 2 bases short, with 18 bases between. Per the germline V gene, CDR1 is SGHKS and CDR2 is YYEKEE (reference sequence). The CDR3 sequence: CASRPAGLVLTDTQYF. In DNA form, the CDR3 reads TGTGCCAGCAGGCCGGCGGGGCTAGTGCTCACAGATACGCAGTATTTT.

The chain links TRBV6-6 to TRBJ2-7, with a weak D call TRBD2 (5 bases). The V end was cut by 4 bases, the J end by 7 bases, with 17 bases between. The CDR3 totals 14 residues. Germline V lookup: CDR1 MNHNY, CDR2 SVGAGI (reference sequence). As DNA, the CDR3 is TGTGCCAGCAGTTCCGGAAATTACCCGGGGGAGCAGTACTTC. This translates into CASSSGNYPGEQYF.

V and J are TRBV12-3 or TRBV12-4 and TRBJ2-3; D unclear. CDR3 length: 15 residues. V was pared by 3 bases and J by 4 bases, with 14 bases between. The CDR3 sequence: CASSFISTHADTQYF. In DNA, the CDR3 is TGTGCCAGCAGTTTCATCTCTACGCACGCAGATACGCAGTATTTT.

This clonotype was counted many times. This chain uses TRBV28 with TRBJ1-5; D remains unclear. From germline, CDR1 is MDHEN and CDR2 SYDVKM. The germline V and J ends were trimmed by 2 bases and 3 bases, with 8 bases remaining between them. The CDR3 consists of 14 residues. The CDR3 is CASSLTGPNQPQHF. CDR3 bases: TGTGCCAGCAGTTTAACGGGTCCCAATCAGCCCCAGCATTTT.